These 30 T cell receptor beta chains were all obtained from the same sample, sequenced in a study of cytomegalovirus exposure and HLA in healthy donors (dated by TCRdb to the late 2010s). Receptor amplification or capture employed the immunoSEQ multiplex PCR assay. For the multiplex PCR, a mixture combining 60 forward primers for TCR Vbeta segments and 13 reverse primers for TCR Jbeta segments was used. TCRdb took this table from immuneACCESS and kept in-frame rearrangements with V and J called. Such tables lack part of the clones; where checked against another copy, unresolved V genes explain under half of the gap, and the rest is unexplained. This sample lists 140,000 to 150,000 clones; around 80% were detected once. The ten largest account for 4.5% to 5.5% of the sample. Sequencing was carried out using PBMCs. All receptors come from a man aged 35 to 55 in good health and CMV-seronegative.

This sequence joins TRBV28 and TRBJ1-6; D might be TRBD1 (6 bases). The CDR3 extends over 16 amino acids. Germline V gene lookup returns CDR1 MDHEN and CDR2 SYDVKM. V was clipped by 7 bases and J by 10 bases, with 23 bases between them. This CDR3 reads CASIATEQGAISPLHF. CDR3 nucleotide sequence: TGTGCCAGCATTGCCACCGAACAGGGAGCTATCTCACCCCTCCACTTT. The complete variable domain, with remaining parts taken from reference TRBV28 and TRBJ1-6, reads DVKVTQSSRYLVKRTGEKVFLECVQDMDHENMFWYRQDPGLGLRLIYFSYDVKMKEKGDIPEGYSVSREKKERFSLILESASTNQTSMYLCASIATEQGAISPLHFGNGTRLTVT.

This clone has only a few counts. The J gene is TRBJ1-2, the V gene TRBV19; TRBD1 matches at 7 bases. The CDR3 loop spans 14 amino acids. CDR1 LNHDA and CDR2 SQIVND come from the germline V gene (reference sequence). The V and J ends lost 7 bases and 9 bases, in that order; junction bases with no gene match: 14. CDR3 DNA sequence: TGTGCCAGTAATACCCGGGACAGCGGCTCGAGCTACACCTTC. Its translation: CASNTRDSGSSYTF. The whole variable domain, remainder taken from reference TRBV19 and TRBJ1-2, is DGGITQSPKYLFRKEGQNVTLSCEQNLNHDAMYWYRQDPGQGLRLIYYSQIVNDFQKGDIAEGYSVSREKKESFPLTVTSAQKNPTAFYLCASNTRDSGSSYTFGSGTRLTVV.

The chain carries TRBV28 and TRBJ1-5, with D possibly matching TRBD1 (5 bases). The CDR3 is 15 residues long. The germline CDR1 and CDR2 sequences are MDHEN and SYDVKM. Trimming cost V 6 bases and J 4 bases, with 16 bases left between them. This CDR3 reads CASRPMAGSNQPQHF. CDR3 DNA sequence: TGTGCCAGCAGGCCAATGGCAGGGTCAAATCAGCCCCAGCATTTT.

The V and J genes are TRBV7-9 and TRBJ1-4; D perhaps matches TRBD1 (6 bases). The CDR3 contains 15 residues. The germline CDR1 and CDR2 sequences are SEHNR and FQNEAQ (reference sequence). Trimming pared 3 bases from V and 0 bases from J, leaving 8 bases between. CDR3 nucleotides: TGTGCCAGCAGCTTGGACAGCGCAACTAATGAAAAACTGTTTTTT. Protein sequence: CASSLDSATNEKLFF. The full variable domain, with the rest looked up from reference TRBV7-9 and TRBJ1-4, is DTGVSQNPRHKITKRGQNVTFRCDPISEHNRLYWYRQTLGQGPEFLTYFQNEAQLEKSRLLSDRFSAERPKGSFSTLEIQRTEQGDSAMYLCASSLDSATNEKLFFGSGTQLSVL.

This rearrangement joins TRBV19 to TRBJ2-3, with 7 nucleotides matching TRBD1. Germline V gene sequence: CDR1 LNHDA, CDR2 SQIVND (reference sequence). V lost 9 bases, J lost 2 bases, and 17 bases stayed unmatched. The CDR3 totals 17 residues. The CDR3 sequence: CASTSDQQGTHTDTQYF. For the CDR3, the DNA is TGTGCCAGCACTTCCGATCAACAGGGGACCCACACAGATACGCAGTATTTT.

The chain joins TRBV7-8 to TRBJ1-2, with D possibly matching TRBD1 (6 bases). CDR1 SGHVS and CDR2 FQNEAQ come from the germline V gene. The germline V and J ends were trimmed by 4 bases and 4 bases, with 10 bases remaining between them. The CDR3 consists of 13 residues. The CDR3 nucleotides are TGTGCCAGCAGCTCGCAACAGGGCTATGGCTACACCTTC. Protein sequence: CASSSQQGYGYTF.

This CDR3 is CATEPTGSYNSPLHF. CDR3 DNA sequence: TGTGCCACGGAACCAACCGGGTCGTATAATTCACCCCTCCACTTT. V gene TRBV6-1 combines with J gene TRBJ1-6; D ambiguous. Germline V gene data show CDR1 as MNHNS and CDR2 as SASEGT. Trimming removed 10 bases at V and 4 bases at J, with 17 bases between. The length of the CDR3 is 15 residues.

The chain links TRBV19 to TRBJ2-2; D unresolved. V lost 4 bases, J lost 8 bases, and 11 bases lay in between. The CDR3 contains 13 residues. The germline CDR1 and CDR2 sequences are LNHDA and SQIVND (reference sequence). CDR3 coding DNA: TGTGCCAGTAGTACCCGACTTGGGGGGGAGCTGTTTTTT. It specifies CASSTRLGGELFF.

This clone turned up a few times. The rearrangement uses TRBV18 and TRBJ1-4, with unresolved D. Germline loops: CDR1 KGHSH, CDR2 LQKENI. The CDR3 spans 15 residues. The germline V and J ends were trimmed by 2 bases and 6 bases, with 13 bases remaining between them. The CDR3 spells CASSPNAARDEKLFF. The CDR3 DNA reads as TGTGCCAGCTCACCAAACGCGGCCAGAGATGAAAAACTGTTTTTT.

The CDR3 is CASSPRGQGVGNNQPQHF. The CDR3, as DNA: TGTGCCAGCAGCCCCCGGGGCCAGGGGGTCGGAAACAATCAGCCCCAGCATTTT. The gene calls are TRBV7-8 and TRBJ1-5; 7 bases are a match to TRBD1. Germline V CDR1 and CDR2: SGHVS, FQNEAQ. J was trimmed by 3 bases and V by 5 bases; bases with no gene match: 16. CDR3 size: 18 residues.

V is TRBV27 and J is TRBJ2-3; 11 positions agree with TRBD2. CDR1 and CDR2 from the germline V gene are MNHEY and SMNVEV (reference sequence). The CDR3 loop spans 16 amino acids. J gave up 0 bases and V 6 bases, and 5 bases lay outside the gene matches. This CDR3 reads CASRTRLAGSTDTQYF. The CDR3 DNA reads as TGTGCCAGCAGAACAAGACTAGCGGGGAGCACAGATACGCAGTATTTT.

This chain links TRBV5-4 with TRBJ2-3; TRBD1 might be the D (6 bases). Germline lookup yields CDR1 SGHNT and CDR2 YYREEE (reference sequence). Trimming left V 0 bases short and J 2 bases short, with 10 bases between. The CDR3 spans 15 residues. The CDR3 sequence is CASSLARTDTDTQYF. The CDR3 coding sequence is TGTGCCAGCAGCTTGGCCCGGACAGACACAGATACGCAGTATTTT.

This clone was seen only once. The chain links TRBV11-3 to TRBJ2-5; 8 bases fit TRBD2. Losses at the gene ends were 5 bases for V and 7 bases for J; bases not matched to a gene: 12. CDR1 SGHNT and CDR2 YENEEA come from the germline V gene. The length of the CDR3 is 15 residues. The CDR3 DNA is TGTGCCAGCAGCCTGACGCGGGGGGCCCACGCGACCCAGTACTTC. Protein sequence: CASSLTRGAHATQYF.

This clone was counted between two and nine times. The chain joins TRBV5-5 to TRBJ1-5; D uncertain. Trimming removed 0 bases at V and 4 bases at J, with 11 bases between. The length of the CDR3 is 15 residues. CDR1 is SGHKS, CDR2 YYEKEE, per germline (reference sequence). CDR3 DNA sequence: TGTGCCAGCAGCTTGGTCGTTACTGGTAATCAGCCCCAGCATTTT. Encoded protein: CASSLVVTGNQPQHF.

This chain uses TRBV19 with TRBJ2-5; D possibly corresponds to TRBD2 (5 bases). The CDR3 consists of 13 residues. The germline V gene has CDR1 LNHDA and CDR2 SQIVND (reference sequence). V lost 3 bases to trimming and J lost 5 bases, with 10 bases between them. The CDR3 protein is CASSISPGETQYF. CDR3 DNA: TGTGCCAGTAGTATCTCCCCGGGGGAGACCCAGTACTTC.

CDR3 amino acids: CASNGQGGDKNIQYF. The CDR3 DNA reads TGCGCCAGCAACGGACAGGGGGGGGACAAAAACATTCAGTACTTC. The genes are TRBV5-1 and TRBJ2-4, with 10 nucleotides matching TRBD1. Germline V lookup: CDR1 SGHRS, CDR2 YFSETQ. The length of the CDR3 is 15 residues. After removal of 6 bases from V and 3 bases from J, the junction contained 6 bases not matched to a gene.

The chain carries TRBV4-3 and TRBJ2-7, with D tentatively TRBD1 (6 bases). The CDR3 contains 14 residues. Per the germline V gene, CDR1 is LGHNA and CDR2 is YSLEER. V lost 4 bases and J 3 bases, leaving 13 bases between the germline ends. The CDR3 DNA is TGCGCCAGCAGCCGGCAGGGGCAAAGCTACGAGCAGTACTTC. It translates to CASSRQGQSYEQYF.

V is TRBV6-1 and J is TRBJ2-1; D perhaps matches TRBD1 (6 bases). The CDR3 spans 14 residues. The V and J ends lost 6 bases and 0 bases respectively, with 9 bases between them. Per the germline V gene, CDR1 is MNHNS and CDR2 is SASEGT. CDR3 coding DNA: TGTGCCAGCAGACGGGACATCTCCTACAATGAGCAGTTCTTC. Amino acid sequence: CASRRDISYNEQFF.

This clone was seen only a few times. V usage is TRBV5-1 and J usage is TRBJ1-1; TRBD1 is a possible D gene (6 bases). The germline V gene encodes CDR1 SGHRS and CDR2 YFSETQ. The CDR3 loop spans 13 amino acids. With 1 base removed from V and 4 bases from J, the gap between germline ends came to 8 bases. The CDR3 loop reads CASSLSGVTEAFF. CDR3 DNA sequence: TGCGCCAGCAGCTTGTCAGGGGTCACTGAAGCTTTCTTT.

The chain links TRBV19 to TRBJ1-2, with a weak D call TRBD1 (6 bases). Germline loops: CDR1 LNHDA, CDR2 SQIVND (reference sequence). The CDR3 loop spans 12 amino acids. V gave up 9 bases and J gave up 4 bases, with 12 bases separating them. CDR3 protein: CASKQGGYGYTF. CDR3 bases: TGTGCCAGCAAACAGGGTGGCTATGGCTACACCTTC.

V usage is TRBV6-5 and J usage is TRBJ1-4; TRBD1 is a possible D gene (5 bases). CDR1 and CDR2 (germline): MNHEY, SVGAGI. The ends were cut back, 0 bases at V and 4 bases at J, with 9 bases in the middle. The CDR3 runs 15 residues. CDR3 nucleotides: TGTGCCAGCAGTTACTCGTGGACAAGTAATGAAAAACTGTTTTTT. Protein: CASSYSWTSNEKLFF.

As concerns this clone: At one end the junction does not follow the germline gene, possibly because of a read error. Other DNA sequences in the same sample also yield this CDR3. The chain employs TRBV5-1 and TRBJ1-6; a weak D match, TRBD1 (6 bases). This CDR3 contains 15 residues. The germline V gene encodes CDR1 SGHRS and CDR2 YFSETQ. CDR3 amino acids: CASSLDSSYNSPLHF. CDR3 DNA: TGCGCCAGCAGCCTGGACAGTAGTTACAATTCCCCCCTCCACTTT.

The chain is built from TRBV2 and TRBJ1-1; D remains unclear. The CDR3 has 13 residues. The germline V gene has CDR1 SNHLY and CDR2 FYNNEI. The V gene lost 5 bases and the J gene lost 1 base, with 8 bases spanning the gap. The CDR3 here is CASSLQANTEAFF. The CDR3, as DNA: TGTGCCAGCAGTCTTCAGGCGAACACTGAAGCTTTCTTT.

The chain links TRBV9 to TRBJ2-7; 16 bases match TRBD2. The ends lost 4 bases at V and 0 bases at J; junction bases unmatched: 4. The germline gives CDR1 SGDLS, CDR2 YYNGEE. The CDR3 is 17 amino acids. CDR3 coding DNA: TGTGCCAGCAGCTCGGGACTAGCGGGGGGGACCTCCTACGAGCAGTACTTC. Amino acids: CASSSGLAGGTSYEQYF.

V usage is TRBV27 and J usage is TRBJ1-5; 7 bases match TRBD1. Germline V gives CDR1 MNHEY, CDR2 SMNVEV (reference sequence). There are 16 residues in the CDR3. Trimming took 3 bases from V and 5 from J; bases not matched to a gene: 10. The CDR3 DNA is TGTGCCAGCAGTTTCGACCGACAGGGTGGAGATCAGCCCCAGCATTTT. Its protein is CASSFDRQGGDQPQHF.

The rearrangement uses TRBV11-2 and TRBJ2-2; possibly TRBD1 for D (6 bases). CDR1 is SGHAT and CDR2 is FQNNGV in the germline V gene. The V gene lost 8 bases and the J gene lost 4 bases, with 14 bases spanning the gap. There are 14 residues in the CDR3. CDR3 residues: CASGQGLGTGELFF. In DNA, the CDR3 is TGTGCCAGCGGTCAGGGGTTGGGCACCGGGGAGCTGTTTTTT.

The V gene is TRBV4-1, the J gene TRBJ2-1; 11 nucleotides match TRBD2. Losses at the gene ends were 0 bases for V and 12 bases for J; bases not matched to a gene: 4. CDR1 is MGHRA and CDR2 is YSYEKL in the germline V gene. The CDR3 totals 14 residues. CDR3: CASSQDVAGGRQFF. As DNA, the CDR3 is TGCGCCAGCAGCCAAGATGTAGCGGGGGGGCGGCAGTTCTTC.

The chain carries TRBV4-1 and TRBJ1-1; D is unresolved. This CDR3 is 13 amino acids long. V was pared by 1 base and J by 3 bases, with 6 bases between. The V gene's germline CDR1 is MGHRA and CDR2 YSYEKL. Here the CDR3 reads CASSQGGYTEAFF. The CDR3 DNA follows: TGCGCCAGCAGCCAAGGAGGTTACACTGAAGCTTTCTTT.

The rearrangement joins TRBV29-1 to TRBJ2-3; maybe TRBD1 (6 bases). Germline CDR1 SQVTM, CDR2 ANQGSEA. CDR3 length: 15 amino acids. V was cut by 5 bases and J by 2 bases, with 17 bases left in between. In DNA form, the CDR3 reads TGCAGCGTTCCCGGGACACCTCAACTCACAGATACGCAGTATTTT. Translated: CSVPGTPQLTDTQYF.

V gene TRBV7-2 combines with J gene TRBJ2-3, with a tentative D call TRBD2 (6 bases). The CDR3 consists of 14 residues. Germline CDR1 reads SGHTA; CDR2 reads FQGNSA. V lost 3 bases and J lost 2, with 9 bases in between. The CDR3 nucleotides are TGTGCCAGCAGCTTGGGGGGTATCACAGATACGCAGTATTTT. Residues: CASSLGGITDTQYF.